What follows are 11 T cell receptor beta chains derived from one specimen sequenced in a study of cytomegalovirus exposure and HLA in healthy donors. Vbeta (60) and Jbeta (13) primers were used in the PCR. TCRdb's copy holds only in-frame clones and misses some; the assay was immunoSEQ multiplex PCR. The data show some 80,000 clones, with roughly a tenth seen just once and approximately 25% held by the top ten. Material for sequencing was PBMCs. These receptors originate from a man between 60 and 70 years old in good health and CMV-seropositive.

The chain couples TRBV5-1 to TRBJ1-1, with 10 bases that match TRBD1. The CDR3 covers 15 residues. The V segment lost 2 bases and the J segment 5 bases; nucleotides outside the gene matches: 6. Germline CDR1 reads SGHRS; CDR2 reads YFSETQ. The CDR3 is CASSLGGTGVTEAFF. DNA for the CDR3: TGCGCCAGCAGCTTAGGAGGGACAGGGGTAACTGAAGCTTTCTTT.

V gene TRBV15 combines with J gene TRBJ2-5, with no clear D. V was trimmed by 0 bases and J by 1 base, leaving 9 bases between them. Germline V gene sequence: CDR1 LNHNV, CDR2 YYDKDF (reference sequence). The CDR3 sequence is 15 residues long. The CDR3 spells CATSREWAGQETQYF. DNA for the CDR3: TGTGCCACCAGCAGAGAGTGGGCCGGCCAAGAGACCCAGTACTTC.

V gene TRBV4-1 combines with J gene TRBJ2-5, with 7 nucleotides matching TRBD1. The CDR3 runs 14 residues. The germline V gene encodes CDR1 MGHRA and CDR2 YSYEKL. The J segment lost 2 bases and the V segment lost 2 bases, leaving 2 bases of the junction unmatched. The CDR3 sequence is CASSQRQGQETQYF. CDR3 nucleotides: TGCGCCAGCAGCCAAAGACAGGGTCAAGAGACCCAGTACTTC.

This clone appeared a few times. Since a far larger clone is one base different, this is likely a read error. Other nucleotide sequences in the sample specify the same CDR3. The chain is built from TRBV30 and TRBJ2-3; 13 nucleotides agree with TRBD2. The CDR3 is made up of 18 amino acids. The germline V gene has CDR1 GTSNPN and CDR2 SVGIG (reference sequence). CDR3 DNA: TGTGCCTGGAGTGGACTAGCGGGAGGCATCTTACGCACCGATACGCAGTATTTT. This codes for CAWSGLAGGILRTDTQYF.

A few counts support this clone. The chain recombines TRBV15 with TRBJ2-7; TRBD2 matches at 13 bases. Germline lookup yields CDR1 LNHNV and CDR2 YYDKDF (reference sequence). CDR3 length: 18 residues. Trimming removed 4 bases from V and 6 bases from J; junction bases left unmatched: 15. In DNA, the CDR3 is TGTGCCACCAGCAAACAAATCCCGGGACTAGCGGGAAGGGGCGAGCAGTACTTC. It specifies CATSKQIPGLAGRGEQYF.

This clone has a handful of counts. V is TRBV6-5 and J is TRBJ2-1; 13 nucleotides line up with TRBD2. The CDR3 is 15 residues long. J lost 5 bases, V lost 10 bases, and 8 bases had no gene match. Germline V lookup: CDR1 MNHEY, CDR2 SVGAGI. For the CDR3, the DNA is TGTGCCACTATACCGGGACTAGCGGGAAACAATGAGCAGTTCTTC. It codes for CATIPGLAGNNEQFF.

The chain recombines TRBV25-1 with TRBJ1-6; 8 bases line up with TRBD1. There are 16 residues in the CDR3. Germline CDR1 is MGHDK and CDR2 is SYGVNS. V dropped 4 bases and J dropped 5; count of bases not matched to a gene: 7. CDR3 coding DNA: TGTGCCAGCAGTGCTCCATCAGGGGGCCATAATTCACCCCTCCACTTT. Protein product: CASSAPSGGHNSPLHF.

This clone turned up a few times. The chain links TRBV2 to TRBJ2-3, with a tentative D call TRBD1 (6 bases). The CDR3 extends over 13 amino acids. CDR1 and CDR2 from the germline V gene are SNHLY and FYNNEI. Trimming pared 4 bases from V and 3 bases from J, leaving 8 bases between. CDR3 region: CASSGQGTDTQYF. CDR3 bases: TGTGCCAGCAGTGGGCAGGGGACAGATACGCAGTATTTT. Looking up the rest from reference TRBV2 and TRBJ2-3 gives the full variable domain: EPEVTQTPSHQVTQMGQEVILRCVPISNHLYFYWYRQILGQKVEFLVSFYNNEISEKSEIFDDQFSVERPDGSNFTLKIRSTKLEDSAMYFCASSGQGTDTQYFGPGTRLTVL.

The table lists this clone with a few counts. The chain uses TRBV2 and TRBJ2-7; D may be TRBD1 (5 bases). CDR3 length: 12 amino acids. CDR1 is SNHLY, CDR2 FYNNEI, per germline. With 8 bases removed from V and 3 bases from J, the gap between germline ends came to 11 bases. Written as DNA, the CDR3 is TGTGCCAGCGAAAGGGGCAACTACGAGCAGTACTTC. Translating it yields CASERGNYEQYF. Full variable domain (outside the CDR3, taken from reference TRBV2 and TRBJ2-7): EPEVTQTPSHQVTQMGQEVILRCVPISNHLYFYWYRQILGQKVEFLVSFYNNEISEKSEIFDDQFSVERPDGSNFTLKIRSTKLEDSAMYFCASERGNYEQYFGPGTRLTVT.

This clone has only a few counts. This chain links TRBV7-6 with TRBJ1-2; a possible D gene is TRBD1 (6 bases). The germline V and J ends were trimmed by 5 bases and 1 base, with 8 bases remaining between them. Looked up from germline, CDR1 is SGHVS and CDR2 is FNYEAQ. This CDR3 has 13 amino acids. CDR3 residues: CASSGQLNYGYTF. The CDR3 nucleotides are TGTGCCAGCAGCGGACAGCTTAACTATGGCTACACCTTC.

This chain uses TRBV25-1 with TRBJ2-2, with 10 bases identical to TRBD1. Per germline, CDR1 MGHDK and CDR2 SYGVNS. Trimming took 2 bases from V and 7 from J; bases not matched to a gene: 10. The CDR3 loop spans 17 amino acids. CDR3 in amino acids: CASSEVGTGDEVGELFF. The CDR3, as DNA: TGTGCCAGCAGTGAAGTAGGGACAGGGGACGAGGTCGGGGAGCTGTTTTTT.